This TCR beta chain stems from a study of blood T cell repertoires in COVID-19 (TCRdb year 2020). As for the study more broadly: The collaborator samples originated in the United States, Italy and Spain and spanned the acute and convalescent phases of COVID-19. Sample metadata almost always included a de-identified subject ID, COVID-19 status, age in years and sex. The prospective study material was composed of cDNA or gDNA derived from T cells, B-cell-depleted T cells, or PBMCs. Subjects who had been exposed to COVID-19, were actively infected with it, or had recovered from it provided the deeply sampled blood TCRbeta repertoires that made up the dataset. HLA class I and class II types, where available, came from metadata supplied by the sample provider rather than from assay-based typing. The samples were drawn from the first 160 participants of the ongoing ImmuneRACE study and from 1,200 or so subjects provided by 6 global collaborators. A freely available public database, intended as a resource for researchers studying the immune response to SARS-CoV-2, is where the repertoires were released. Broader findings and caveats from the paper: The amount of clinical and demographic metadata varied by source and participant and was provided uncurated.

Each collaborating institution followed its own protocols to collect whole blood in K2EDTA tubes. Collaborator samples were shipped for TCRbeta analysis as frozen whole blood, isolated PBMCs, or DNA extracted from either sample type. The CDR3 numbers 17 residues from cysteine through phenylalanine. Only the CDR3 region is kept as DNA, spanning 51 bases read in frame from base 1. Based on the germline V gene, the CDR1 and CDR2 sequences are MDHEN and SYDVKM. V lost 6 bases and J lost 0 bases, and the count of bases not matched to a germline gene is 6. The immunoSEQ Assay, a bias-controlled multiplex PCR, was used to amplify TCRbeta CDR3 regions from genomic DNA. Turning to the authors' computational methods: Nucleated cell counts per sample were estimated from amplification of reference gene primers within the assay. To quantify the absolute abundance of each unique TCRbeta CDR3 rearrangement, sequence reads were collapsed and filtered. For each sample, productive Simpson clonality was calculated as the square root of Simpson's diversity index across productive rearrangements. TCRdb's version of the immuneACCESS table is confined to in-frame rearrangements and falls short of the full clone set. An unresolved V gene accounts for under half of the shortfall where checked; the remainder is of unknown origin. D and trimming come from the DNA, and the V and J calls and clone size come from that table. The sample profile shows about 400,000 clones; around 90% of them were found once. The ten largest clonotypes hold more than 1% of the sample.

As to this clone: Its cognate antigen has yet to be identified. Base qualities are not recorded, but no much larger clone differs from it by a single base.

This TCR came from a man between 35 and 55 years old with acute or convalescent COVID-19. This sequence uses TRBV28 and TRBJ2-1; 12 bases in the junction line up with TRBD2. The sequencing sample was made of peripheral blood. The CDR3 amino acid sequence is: CASRTGTSGHSYNEQFF. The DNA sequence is TGTGCCAGCAGGACGGGGACTAGCGGGCACTCCTACAATGAGCAGTTCTTC.